This record looks at one T cell receptor (beta chain) sequence and its context. This sample was taken from a study of blood T cell repertoires in COVID-19. At the level of the study: Acute-phase and convalescent COVID-19 samples originated in the United States, Italy and Spain.

This CDR3 spans 16 amino acids. Trimming cost V 1 base and J 8 bases; bases outside gene matches: 11. TCRdb's copy holds only in-frame clones and misses some; the assay was immunoSEQ multiplex PCR. The sample lists 95,000 to 150,000 clones, under 90% occurring once. Sequenced input: peripheral blood. The sequence was obtained from a woman in her 70s with acute or convalescent COVID-19. The chain combines TRBV23-1 with TRBJ1-2; TRBD1 matches at 9 bases. TRBV23-1 is designated an ORF whose function remains uncertain. As DNA, the CDR3 is TGCGCCAGCAGTCAATGGAACCTGGGACAGGGAGGAGGCTACACCTTC. Residues: CASSQWNLGQGGGYTF.